The 29 T cell receptor beta chains in this list originate from one sample, sequenced in a study of T cells in Graves' hyperthyroidism and ophthalmopathy. There were TCR beta CDR3 regions amplified from RNA transcripts. Carried out on the TCR CDR3, a first-round RT-PCR used the HTBI primer set. TCRdb redid the calling of the multiplex PCR reads with MiXCR, one entry per CDR3 protein. Of approximately 370,000 distinct CDR3 sequences listed, roughly a sixth are singletons. Material: blood. The source is a woman in her 30s with Graves' hyperthyroidism that later progressed to Graves' ophthalmopathy.

The chain employs TRBV6-1 and TRBJ2-3; D gene ambiguous. Germline lookup yields CDR1 MNHNS and CDR2 SASEGT. The CDR3 covers 16 residues. V lost 2 bases, J lost 3 bases, and 15 bases lay in between. CDR3: CASSEWSLAETDTQYF. The CDR3 DNA sequence: TGTGCCAGCAGTGAATGGTCGTTAGCAGAAACAGATACGCAGTATTTT.

Many counts were recorded for this clonotype. V gene TRBV2 combines with J gene TRBJ2-1, with D possibly being TRBD2 (5 bases). V was cut by 7 bases and J by 6 bases, with 19 bases left in between. CDR1 and CDR2 (germline): SNHLY, FYNNEI. The CDR3 totals 15 residues. CDR3 nucleotide sequence: TGTGCCAGCACCCGGGTAGGTGGGAGTTCCAATGAGCAGTTCTTC. This gives the protein CASTRVGGSSNEQFF.

This clonotype was observed at least ten times. The chain uses TRBV19 and TRBJ1-6, with TRBD1 matching 9 bases. Germline V CDR1 and CDR2: LNHDA, SQIVND (reference sequence). This CDR3 is 13 amino acids long. After removal of 5 bases from V and 8 bases from J, the junction contained 1 base not matched to a gene. Here the CDR3 DNA reads TGTGCCAGTAGTGACAGGGGGGATTCACCCCTCCACTTT. Encoded protein: CASSDRGDSPLHF.

This clonotype has ten or more counts. This chain joins TRBV10-3 and TRBJ1-3; 7 bases fit TRBD1. Germline V gene data show CDR1 as ENHRY and CDR2 as SYGVKD. The J segment lost 2 bases and the V segment lost 6 bases, leaving 7 bases of the junction unmatched. CDR3 length: 15 residues. The CDR3: CAISTAGGTGNTIYF. CDR3 nucleotides: TGTGCCATCAGCACTGCAGGGGGGACTGGAAACACCATATATTTT.

The table lists this clonotype with many counts. V usage is TRBV11-2 and J usage is TRBJ2-5; D is unresolved. The CDR3 extends over 13 amino acids. Trimming pared 4 bases from V and 2 bases from J, leaving 8 bases between. Germline CDR1 is SGHAT and CDR2 is FQNNGV. CDR3 region: CASSSDIQETQYF. CDR3 DNA: TGTGCCAGCAGCTCCGACATACAAGAGACCCAGTACTTC.

This clonotype was seen a handful of times. The chain uses TRBV28 and TRBJ2-7, with D possibly TRBD1 on 6 matching bases. V was cut by 6 bases and J by 0 bases, with 12 bases left in between. From germline, CDR1 is MDHEN and CDR2 SYDVKM. This CDR3 has 14 residues. The CDR3 spells CASRNTGFSYEQYF. In DNA, the CDR3 is TGTGCCAGCAGAAATACAGGGTTCTCCTACGAGCAGTACTTC.

This chain uses TRBV6-2 or TRBV6-3 with TRBJ2-1, with 10 bases matching TRBD2. CDR1 MNHEY and CDR2 SVGEGT come from the germline V gene. The ends lost 0 bases at V and 2 bases at J; junction bases unmatched: 4. There are 17 residues in the CDR3. Here the CDR3 reads CASSYSRAGGTYNEQFF. CDR3 in DNA: TGTGCCAGCAGTTACTCGAGAGCGGGGGGGACCTACAATGAGCAGTTCTTC.

This clonotype was seen many times. The V gene is TRBV28, the J gene TRBJ2-2; TRBD2 matches at 7 bases. The germline CDR1 and CDR2 sequences are MDHEN and SYDVKM. The CDR3 has 14 amino acids. The V and J ends lost 6 bases and 7 bases, in that order; junction bases with no gene match: 8. Here the CDR3 DNA reads TGTGCCAGCAGGCGCATCATAGCGGGCGGGGAGCTGTTTTTT. It yields the protein CASRRIIAGGELFF.

This clonotype was observed many times. The V gene is TRBV7-9, the J gene TRBJ1-4; D may be TRBD1 (5 bases). Germline V lookup: CDR1 SEHNR, CDR2 FQNEAQ (reference sequence). V lost 4 bases, J lost 0 bases, and 12 bases lay in between. CDR3 length: 16 amino acids. The CDR3 protein is CASSSNDSPTNEKLFF. CDR3 nucleotides: TGTGCCAGCAGCTCCAATGACAGCCCAACTAATGAAAAACTGTTTTTT. Full variable domain (remainder filled in from reference TRBV7-9 and TRBJ1-4): DTGVSQNPRHKITKRGQNVTFRCDPISEHNRLYWYRQTLGQGPEFLTYFQNEAQLEKSRLLSDRFSAERPKGSFSTLEIQRTEQGDSAMYLCASSSNDSPTNEKLFFGSGTQLSVL.

This clonotype was seen repeatedly, ten times or more. The rearrangement links TRBV6-1 to TRBJ2-7; TRBD1 is a possible D gene (5 bases). This CDR3 region has 16 residues. The germline gives CDR1 MNHNS, CDR2 SASEGT. The ends were cut back, 1 base at V and 4 bases at J, with 17 bases in the middle. The CDR3 DNA reads as TGTGCCAGCAGTGAAGGGTCAGGGCGGTACGGGTACGAGCAGTACTTC. Translating it yields CASSEGSGRYGYEQYF.

The CDR3 sequence is CASSWTYNEQFF. The CDR3 DNA reads as TGCGCCAGCAGCTGGACATACAATGAGCAGTTCTTC. This sequence joins TRBV5-1 and TRBJ2-1, with D perhaps matching TRBD1 (5 bases). In germline, CDR1 is SGHRS, CDR2 YFSETQ. The ends were cut back, 3 bases at V and 4 bases at J, with 5 bases in the middle. The CDR3 contains 12 residues.

This clonotype was counted between two and nine times. The chain links TRBV14 to TRBJ2-1; D uncertain. The CDR3 is made up of 18 amino acids. Trimming took off 0 bases at V and 4 bases at J, with 19 bases between the two ends. Looked up from germline, CDR1 is SGHDN and CDR2 is FVKESK. This chain's CDR3 is CASSQEPPRDPRYNEQFF. CDR3 bases: TGTGCCAGCAGCCAAGAGCCGCCAAGAGACCCAAGATACAATGAGCAGTTCTTC.

This clonotype was detected only once. The chain couples TRBV10-3 to TRBJ2-7; TRBD1 matches 8 bases. The germline CDR1 and CDR2 sequences are ENHRY and SYGVKD. CDR3 size: 14 residues. The V segment lost 4 bases and the J segment 7 bases; nucleotides outside the gene matches: 9. The CDR3 DNA reads TGTGCCATCAGTGCAGGGGGCAACACCGGGGAGCAGTACTTC. Protein sequence: CAISAGGNTGEQYF.

This clonotype was seen only a few times. The chain carries TRBV19 and TRBJ2-1; TRBD1 aligns across 10 bases. Trimming at V came to 3 bases and at J to 8 bases, leaving 10 bases not matched to a gene. Germline V gene sequence: CDR1 LNHDA, CDR2 SQIVND (reference sequence). CDR3 length equals 16 residues. The CDR3 coding sequence is TGTGCCAGTAGTATTTGGGCCGGGACAGGGGCGGATGAGCAGTTCTTC. This codes for CASSIWAGTGADEQFF.

This clonotype was observed at least ten times. The rearrangement links TRBV20-1 to TRBJ1-2; 7 bases align to TRBD1. From germline, CDR1 is DFQATT and CDR2 SNEGSKA (reference sequence). The J segment lost 4 bases and the V segment lost 0 bases, leaving 11 bases of the junction unmatched. This CDR3 is built from 16 residues. The chain's CDR3 is CSARDEKRGTAYGYTF. CDR3 bases: TGCAGTGCTAGAGACGAGAAAAGGGGGACAGCCTATGGCTACACCTTC.

In its sample, this clonotype was seen many times. V gene TRBV20-1 combines with J gene TRBJ1-1; D uncertain. CDR3 length: 16 residues. The germline CDR1 and CDR2 sequences are DFQATT and SNEGSKA (reference sequence). Between the trimmed V and J ends, which lost 1 base and 7 bases, there was a span of 22 bases. The CDR3 coding sequence is TGCAGTGCTAGAGGTCTGGTTACCTTTCGTAGCGGTGAAGCTTTCTTT. This encodes CSARGLVTFRSGEAFF.

This clonotype was seen at least ten times. V is TRBV7-6 and J is TRBJ2-5, with no clear D. CDR3 length: 15 residues. CDR1 is SGHVS, CDR2 FNYEAQ, per germline. With 4 bases removed from V and 3 bases from J, the gap between germline ends came to 15 bases. The CDR3 is CASSSPSLSKETQYF. In DNA form, the CDR3 reads TGTGCCAGCAGCTCCCCTTCGCTATCCAAAGAGACCCAGTACTTC.

V usage is TRBV15 and J usage is TRBJ2-4, with 7 bases lining up with TRBD1. CDR3 length: 17 residues. The germline V gene encodes CDR1 LNHNV and CDR2 YYDKDF (reference sequence). The V segment lost 1 base and the J segment 0 bases; nucleotides outside the gene matches: 6. CDR3 nucleotides: TGTGCCACCAGCAGAGGAACAGGGGATTTAGCCAAAAACATTCAGTACTTC. It translates to CATSRGTGDLAKNIQYF.

The CDR3 spells CASGKRNYEQYF. CDR3 coding DNA: TGTGCCAGCGGCAAAAGGAACTACGAGCAGTACTTC. The J gene is TRBJ2-7, the V gene TRBV11-2, with unresolved D. V was pared by 8 bases and J by 3 bases, with 11 bases between. This CDR3 spans 12 amino acids. CDR1 SGHAT and CDR2 FQNNGV come from the germline V gene. The complete variable domain, with remaining parts taken from reference TRBV11-2 and TRBJ2-7, reads EAGVAQSPRYKIIEKRQSVAFWCNPISGHATLYWYQQILGQGPKLLIQFQNNGVVDDSQLPKDRFSAERLKGVDSTLKIQPAKLEDSAVYLCASGKRNYEQYFGPGTRLTVT.

The chain joins TRBV7-9 to TRBJ2-5; 10 bases align to TRBD2. Per germline, CDR1 SEHNR and CDR2 FQNEAQ (reference sequence). The CDR3 sequence is 18 residues long. V was pared by 3 bases and J by 5 bases, with 15 bases of the junction left unmatched. The CDR3: CASSFQGAASGGQETQYF. The CDR3 nucleotides read TGTGCCAGCAGCTTCCAGGGGGCGGCTAGCGGGGGTCAGGAGACCCAGTACTTC.

The table lists this clonotype with a few counts. CDR3 sequence: CASSSRQSEAFF. In nucleotides, the CDR3 is TGTGCCAGCAGTTCCCGACAGAGTGAAGCTTTCTTT. J is TRBJ1-1 and V is TRBV27; tentative D call: TRBD1 (5 bases). CDR1 and CDR2 from the germline V gene are MNHEY and SMNVEV (reference sequence). CDR3 length equals 12 residues. Trimming pared 4 bases from V and 7 bases from J, leaving 10 bases between.

The DNA of the CDR3 is TGTGCCAGCAGCCCCTACATTGGTTCGGGGGAAGCCACTGAAGCTTTCTTT. It yields the protein CASSPYIGSGEATEAFF. The chain is built from TRBV7-2 and TRBJ1-1; TRBD1 is a possible D gene (5 bases). CDR1 SGHTA and CDR2 FQGNSA come from the germline V gene. Trimming shortened V by 5 bases and J by 4 bases, and 23 bases separated the two germline ends. The CDR3 runs to 17 residues.

This clonotype showed up many times. The gene calls are TRBV30 and TRBJ2-1; D ambiguous. The CDR3 covers 12 residues. Trimming shortened V by 3 bases and J by 6 bases, and 9 bases separated the two germline ends. Germline lookup yields CDR1 GTSNPN and CDR2 SVGIG (reference sequence). CDR3 bases: TGTGCCTGGAGCGTTACTGGCAATGAGCAGTTCTTC. Its protein product is CAWSVTGNEQFF. Based on the CDR3 plus reference TRBV30 and TRBJ2-1, the full variable domain is SQTIHQWPATLVQPVGSPLSLECTVEGTSNPNLYWYRQAAGRGLQLLFYSVGIGQISSEVPQNLSASRPQDRQFILSSKKLLLSDSGFYLCAWSVTGNEQFFGPGTRLTVL.

This clonotype has just a few counts. This chain uses TRBV19 with TRBJ1-1, with no clear D. V lost 4 bases, J lost 0 bases, and 21 bases lay in between. Germline V gene data show CDR1 as LNHDA and CDR2 as SQIVND (reference sequence). The CDR3 length is 18 residues. The CDR3 nucleotides are TGTGCCAGTAGTAGTATTGGGTATGGCAGAAAGATGAACACTGAAGCTTTCTTT. This gives the protein CASSSIGYGRKMNTEAFF.

The chain couples TRBV19 to TRBJ1-5; TRBD1 agrees at 9 bases. J was trimmed by 4 bases and V by 5 bases; bases with no gene match: 15. The germline V gene has CDR1 LNHDA and CDR2 SQIVND (reference sequence). The CDR3 has 18 amino acids. CDR3: CASSEGQGSGSFNQPQHF. CDR3 sequence (DNA): TGTGCCAGTAGTGAAGGACAGGGGTCTGGCTCCTTTAATCAGCCCCAGCATTTT. Filled out from reference TRBV19 and TRBJ1-5, the complete variable domain reads DGGITQSPKYLFRKEGQNVTLSCEQNLNHDAMYWYRQDPGQGLRLIYYSQIVNDFQKGDIAEGYSVSREKKESFPLTVTSAQKNPTAFYLCASSEGQGSGSFNQPQHFGDGTRLSIL.

The table lists this clonotype with many counts. The rearrangement joins TRBV6-1 to TRBJ2-2; D not certain. V lost 7 bases and J lost 3, with 9 bases in between. The CDR3 sequence is 13 residues long. The germline gives CDR1 MNHNS, CDR2 SASEGT. CDR3 sequence reads: CASTMDHTGELFF. For the CDR3, the DNA is TGTGCCAGCACCATGGATCACACCGGGGAGCTGTTTTTT.

In this sample, this clonotype turned up many times. The CDR3 sequence: CASSEFRYEQYF. CDR3 bases: TGTGCCAGCAGTGAATTTCGCTACGAGCAGTACTTC. J is TRBJ2-7 and V is TRBV2; D remains unclear. V lost 2 bases and J lost 3, with 5 bases in between. Germline values: CDR1 SNHLY, CDR2 FYNNEI. The CDR3 loop spans 12 amino acids.

This chain joins TRBV28 and TRBJ2-7, with D tentatively TRBD1 (5 bases). Trimming removed 1 base at V and 0 bases at J, with 16 bases between. Germline values: CDR1 MDHEN, CDR2 SYDVKM. The CDR3 covers 17 residues. Written as DNA, the CDR3 is TGTGCCAGCAGTTTATATGGGGCCTTAGATACCTCCTACGAGCAGTACTTC. Its protein product is CASSLYGALDTSYEQYF.

This clonotype was seen many times. The chain combines TRBV2 with TRBJ1-1, with D unresolved. Germline V lookup: CDR1 SNHLY, CDR2 FYNNEI. V lost 6 bases and J 0 bases, leaving 14 bases between the germline ends. The CDR3 runs 15 residues. The CDR3 DNA reads as TGTGCCAGCAGATTCCTTGCGCGGGTGAACACTGAAGCTTTCTTT. Translation: CASRFLARVNTEAFF. Based on the CDR3 plus reference TRBV2 and TRBJ1-1, the full variable domain is EPEVTQTPSHQVTQMGQEVILRCVPISNHLYFYWYRQILGQKVEFLVSFYNNEISEKSEIFDDQFSVERPDGSNFTLKIRSTKLEDSAMYFCASRFLARVNTEAFFGQGTRLTVV.